This TCR beta chain was found in a study of control samples from healthy donors and cancer patients. Here immunoSEQ multiplex PCR was the method, and the copy in TCRdb shows in-frame clones only, minus some. The table lists about 130,000 clones, 75% to 95% of them singletons. This CDR3 has 14 amino acids. Germline V gene data show CDR1 as SGHRS and CDR2 as YFSETQ. V lost 3 bases, J lost 0 bases, and 9 bases lay in between. This receptor was obtained from a man aged 40-50 years in good health. This chain uses TRBV5-1 with TRBJ1-2, with no clear D. Material: blood. The CDR3 DNA follows: TGCGCCAGCAGCTGGGAGGGAGCTAACTATGGCTACACCTTC. Translation gives CASSWEGANYGYTF.